This TCR beta chain derives from a study of identical twins. TCRdb reanalysed the 5' RACE reads using MiXCR and keeps one entry per CDR3 protein. This table holds around 230,000 distinct CDR3 sequences, 6% to 7% found once. These data also formed part of another study, on T cells expressing NK-cell markers. Per that study: Seven sequenced donors out of eight were HCMV-seropositive, one seronegative. Leadership of the CD3+CD56-NKG2C+ fraction also belonged to these clonotypes in several donors.

This clonotype originated in a woman between 18 and 29 years old in good health. Sequencing used CD8+ T cells sorted from blood.

The CDR3 region is CSASPQGFPYEQYF. CDR3 DNA: TGCAGTGCTAGCCCACAGGGGTTCCCCTACGAGCAGTACTTC. The gene calls are TRBV20-1 and TRBJ2-7; 7 positions agree with TRBD1. The CDR3 extends over 14 amino acids. V lost 3 bases and J lost 2; bases outside the gene matches: 7. Germline CDR1 reads DFQATT; CDR2 reads SNEGSKA (reference sequence).